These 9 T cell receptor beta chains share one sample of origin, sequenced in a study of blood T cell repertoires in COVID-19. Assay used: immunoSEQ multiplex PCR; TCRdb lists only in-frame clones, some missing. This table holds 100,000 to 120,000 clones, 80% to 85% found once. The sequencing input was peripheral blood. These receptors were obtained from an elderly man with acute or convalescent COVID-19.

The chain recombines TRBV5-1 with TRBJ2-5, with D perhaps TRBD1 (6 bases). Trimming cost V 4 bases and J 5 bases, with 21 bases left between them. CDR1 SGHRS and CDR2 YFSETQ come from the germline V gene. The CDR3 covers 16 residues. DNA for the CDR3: TGCGCCAGCAGCATAAGCCCACAGGGACGGGTGGAGACCCAGTACTTC. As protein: CASSISPQGRVETQYF.

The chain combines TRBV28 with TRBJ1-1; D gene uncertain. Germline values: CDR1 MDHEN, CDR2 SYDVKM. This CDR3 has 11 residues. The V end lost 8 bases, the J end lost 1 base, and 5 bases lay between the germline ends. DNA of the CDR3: TGTGCCAGCTCAGGGAACACTGAAGCTTTCTTT. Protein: CASSGNTEAFF.

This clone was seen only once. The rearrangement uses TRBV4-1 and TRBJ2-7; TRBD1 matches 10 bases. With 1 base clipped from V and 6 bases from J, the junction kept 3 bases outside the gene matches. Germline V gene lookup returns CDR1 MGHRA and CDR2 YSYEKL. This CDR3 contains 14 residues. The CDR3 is CASSQGTGGGEQYF. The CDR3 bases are TGCGCCAGCAGCCAAGGGACAGGGGGAGGCGAGCAGTACTTC.

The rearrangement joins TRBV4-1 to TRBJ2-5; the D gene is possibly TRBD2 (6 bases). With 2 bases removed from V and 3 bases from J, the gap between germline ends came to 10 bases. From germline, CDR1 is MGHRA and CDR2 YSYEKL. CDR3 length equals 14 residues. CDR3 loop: CASSQSSSEETQYF. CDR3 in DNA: TGCGCCAGCAGCCAATCGTCTAGCGAAGAGACCCAGTACTTC.

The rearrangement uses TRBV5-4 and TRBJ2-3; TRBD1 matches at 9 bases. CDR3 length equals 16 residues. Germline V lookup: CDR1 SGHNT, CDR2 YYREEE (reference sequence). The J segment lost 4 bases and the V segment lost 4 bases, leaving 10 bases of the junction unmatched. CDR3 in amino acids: CASSHDPGQGPDTQYF. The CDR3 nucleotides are TGTGCCAGCAGCCATGACCCGGGACAGGGCCCAGATACGCAGTATTTT.

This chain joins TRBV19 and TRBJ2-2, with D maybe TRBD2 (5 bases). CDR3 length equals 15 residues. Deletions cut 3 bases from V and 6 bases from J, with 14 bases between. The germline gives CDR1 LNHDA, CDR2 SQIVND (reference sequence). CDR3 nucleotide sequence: TGTGCCAGTAGTATTATGGTGGGAGTCCCCGGGGAGCTGTTTTTT. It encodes CASSIMVGVPGELFF.

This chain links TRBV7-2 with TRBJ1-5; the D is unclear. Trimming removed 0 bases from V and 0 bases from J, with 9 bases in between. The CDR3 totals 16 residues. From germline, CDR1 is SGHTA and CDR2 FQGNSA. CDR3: CASSLAETHSNQPQHF. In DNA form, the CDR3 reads TGTGCCAGCAGCTTAGCGGAGACTCATAGCAATCAGCCCCAGCATTTT.

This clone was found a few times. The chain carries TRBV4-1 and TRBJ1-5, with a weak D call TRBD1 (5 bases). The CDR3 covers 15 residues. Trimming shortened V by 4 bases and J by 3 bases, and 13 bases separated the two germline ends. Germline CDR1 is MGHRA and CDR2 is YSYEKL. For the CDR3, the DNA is TGCGCCAGCAGCCCCGTGGCAGGGTACAATCAGCCCCAGCATTTT. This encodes CASSPVAGYNQPQHF.

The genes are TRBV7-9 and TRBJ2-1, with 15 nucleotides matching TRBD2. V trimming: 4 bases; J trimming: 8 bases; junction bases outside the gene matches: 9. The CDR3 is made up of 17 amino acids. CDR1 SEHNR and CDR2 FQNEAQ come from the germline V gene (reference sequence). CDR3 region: CASSSQGLAGGNDEQFF. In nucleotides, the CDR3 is TGTGCCAGCAGCTCCCAGGGACTAGCGGGAGGAAACGATGAGCAGTTCTTC.